A single sample gave rise to the 18 T cell receptor beta chains below, sequenced in a study of regulatory T cells in long-lasting Graves disease. Time point defined: newly diagnosed GD, antithyroid drugs for less than 3 months. From PBMCs, RNA was extracted and then used to make the TCR library. Both iRepertoire HTBI primers and Arm-PCR of CDR3 regions were used to build the TCR beta libraries. Using its own MiXCR run on the multiplex PCR reads, TCRdb lists one record per CDR3 protein. This table has more than 300,000 distinct CDR3 sequences, 12% appearing once. These data were also reused for a study on T cells in Graves' hyperthyroidism and ophthalmopathy.

The input for sequencing was peripheral blood mononuclear cells (PBMCs), taken at new diagnosis, from a patient treated with antithyroid drugs. Every receptor here comes from a woman younger than 30 with Graves disease.

This clonotype was counted at least ten times. The chain carries TRBV29-1 and TRBJ1-1; D unclear. V shed 4 bases and J shed 0 bases, with 6 bases lying between them. The CDR3 extends over 12 amino acids. Germline V gene lookup returns CDR1 SQVTM and CDR2 ANQGSEA. The CDR3 coding sequence is TGCAGCGTTGCGGCGGTGAACACTGAAGCTTTCTTT. Protein sequence: CSVAAVNTEAFF.

Remarks on this clonotype: A far larger clone is off by one base, so a read error is likely. The chain links TRBV7-3 to TRBJ2-1; 8 bases are a match to TRBD2. The CDR3 covers 18 residues. CDR1 is SGHTA and CDR2 is FQGTGA in the germline V gene. This CDR3 reads CAGSLVSERLAGRNEQFF. The DNA for the CDR3 is TGTGCCGGCAGCTTAGTATCAGAGAGGCTAGCGGGTCGTAATGAGCAGTTCTTC.

This clonotype was counted many times. The chain is built from TRBV2 and TRBJ2-5, with a possible D match to TRBD1 (6 bases). The CDR3 has 15 residues. V shed 5 bases and J shed 5 bases, with 18 bases lying between them. Germline V lookup: CDR1 SNHLY, CDR2 FYNNEI. The DNA of the CDR3 is TGTGCCAGCAGTCAACCAACTGGGGACAACGAGACCCAGTACTTC. It is translated as CASSQPTGDNETQYF.

This clonotype has only a few counts. V usage is TRBV6-2 or TRBV6-3 and J usage is TRBJ1-2, with TRBD1 as a possible D gene (5 bases). CDR3 length equals 16 residues. CDR1 MNHEY and CDR2 SVGEGT come from the germline V gene. The V gene lost 5 bases and the J gene lost 4 bases, with 20 bases spanning the gap. CDR3 sequence reads: CASSNGQWWDAYGYTF. Written as DNA, the CDR3 is TGTGCCAGCAGTAATGGCCAGTGGTGGGACGCCTATGGCTACACCTTC.

Comments on this clonotype: Because the CDR3 is missing its conserved closing phenylalanine or tryptophan, this is likely a read error. CDR3 amino acids: CAWSGMNTEAFS. The CDR3 DNA sequence: TGTGCCTGGTCAGGTATGAACACTGAAGCTTTCTCT. This rearrangement joins TRBV30 to TRBJ1-1; D remains unclear. The CDR3 runs to 12 residues. Deletions cut 5 bases from V and 0 bases from J, with 7 bases between. Germline CDR1 reads GTSNPN; CDR2 reads SVGIG (reference sequence).

Comment on this clonotype: A much larger clone lies a single base off, so this may be a read error. CDR3 loop: CAGSLGTGNNYGYTF. The CDR3 DNA is TGTGCCGGCAGCCTTGGGACAGGGAACAACTATGGCTACACCTTC. This chain links TRBV7-2 with TRBJ1-2; 9 bases fit TRBD1. The CDR3 extends over 15 amino acids. From germline, CDR1 is SGHTA and CDR2 FQGNSA.

This clonotype was found many times. This rearrangement joins TRBV12-3 or TRBV12-4 to TRBJ1-1; no reliable D call. This CDR3 contains 13 residues. The germline V and J ends were trimmed by 4 bases and 4 bases, with 10 bases remaining between them. The CDR3 DNA follows: TGTGCCAGCAGTTGGGGTGAGGGCACTGAAGCTTTCTTT. The encoded protein is CASSWGEGTEAFF.

This clonotype was counted many times. The J gene is TRBJ2-1, the V gene TRBV11-2; TRBD1 aligns across 9 bases. The length of the CDR3 is 13 residues. Germline V gene data show CDR1 as SGHAT and CDR2 as FQNNGV. With 9 bases clipped from V and 3 bases from J, the junction kept 3 bases outside the gene matches. CDR3 loop: CASGQGHYNEQFF. CDR3 bases: TGTGCCAGTGGACAGGGGCACTACAATGAGCAGTTCTTC.

A note on this clonotype: A far larger clone is just one base off, so this is likely a read error. The rearrangement links TRBV11-2 to TRBJ2-3; D is uncertain. The J call is uncertain, as TRBJ2-1 better fits the DNA end. The CDR3 runs to 14 residues. Germline CDR1 SGHAT, CDR2 FQNNGV. The CDR3 region is CASSSRLGSETQFF. DNA for the CDR3: TGTGCCAGCAGCTCTAGGCTAGGATCAGAGACCCAGTTCTTC.

V and J are TRBV6-2 or TRBV6-3 and TRBJ2-7; the D gene is possibly TRBD2 (5 bases). The V and J ends lost 4 bases and 2 bases respectively, with 18 bases between them. Germline values: CDR1 MNHEY, CDR2 SVGEGT. The CDR3 is 16 residues long. CDR3: CASSLTVGARAYEQYV. DNA of the CDR3: TGTGCCAGCAGTTTAACGGTGGGAGCGAGGGCCTACGAGCAGTACGTC.

The sample holds a few counts of this clonotype. This chain uses TRBV4-3 with TRBJ2-7; 10 bases fit TRBD1. Germline V gives CDR1 LGHNA, CDR2 YSLEER. The V segment lost 0 bases and the J segment 0 bases; nucleotides outside the gene matches: 8. The CDR3 has 18 residues. Written as DNA, the CDR3 is TGCGCCAGCAGCCAAGATCCGACAGGGGGCACCCACTCCTACGAGCAGTACTTC. This gives the protein CASSQDPTGGTHSYEQYF.

This clonotype was seen repeatedly, ten times or more. The rearrangement uses TRBV28 and TRBJ2-5; 9 bases agree with TRBD2. Germline loops: CDR1 MDHEN, CDR2 SYDVKM. The CDR3 runs to 15 residues. V was clipped by 6 bases and J by 0 bases; unmatched bases: 5. The CDR3 bases are TGTGCCAGCAGACGAGCGGGGGGCGACCAAGAGACCCAGTACTTC. The encoded protein is CASRRAGGDQETQYF.

In its sample, this clonotype was seen many times. The V call is TRBV20-1, the J call TRBJ1-2; D may be TRBD1 (5 bases). CDR1 is DFQATT, CDR2 SNEGSKA, per germline (reference sequence). Trimming cost V 6 bases and J 5 bases, with 13 bases left between them. The CDR3 has 12 amino acids. This CDR3 is CSAPGPLYGYTF. The CDR3 DNA sequence: TGCAGTGCCCCGGGGCCTCTTTATGGCTACACCTTC.

This clonotype was seen more than once but under ten times. The rearrangement uses TRBV6-2 or TRBV6-3 and TRBJ2-1, with 14 bases fitting TRBD2. This CDR3 contains 17 residues. Germline CDR1 is MNHEY and CDR2 is SVGEGT. Losses at the gene ends were 10 bases for V and 8 bases for J; bases not matched to a gene: 16. The CDR3 DNA is TGTGCCACCGTTGGGACTAGCGGGAGAATTGAGGAATATGAGCAGTTCTTC. Encoded protein: CATVGTSGRIEEYEQFF.

This clonotype was counted many times. V and J are TRBV12-3 or TRBV12-4 and TRBJ2-7, with D possibly matching TRBD1 (6 bases). The ends were cut back, 6 bases at V and 0 bases at J, with 18 bases in the middle. The CDR3 has 16 amino acids. CDR3 amino acids: CASSLTRTVASYEQYF. The CDR3 DNA is TGTGCCAGCAGCCTGACCCGGACAGTTGCCTCCTACGAGCAGTACTTC.

This clonotype was seen a single time. The chain recombines TRBV7-9 with TRBJ2-1; D gene uncertain. Germline values: CDR1 SEHNR, CDR2 FQNEAQ (reference sequence). CDR3 length: 12 amino acids. V was pared by 5 bases and J by 10 bases, with 12 bases between. CDR3 amino acids: CASSPSSREQFF. The CDR3, as DNA: TGTGCCAGCAGCCCAAGTAGCCGGGAGCAGTTCTTC.

J is TRBJ2-2 and V is TRBV19; D perhaps matches TRBD2 (6 bases). CDR3 size: 17 residues. Germline V gene data show CDR1 as LNHDA and CDR2 as SQIVND (reference sequence). Trimming stripped 5 bases from V and 3 bases from J, with 19 bases between. CDR3 protein: CASSSDTSRLYTGELFF. CDR3 DNA sequence: TGTGCCAGTAGTTCAGACACTAGCAGACTCTACACCGGGGAGCTGTTTTTT.

This clonotype was seen many times. CDR3 residues: CASSARWGAGEQFF. The CDR3 nucleotides are TGTGCCAGCAGCGCAAGGTGGGGGGCCGGTGAGCAGTTCTTC. J is TRBJ2-1 and V is TRBV7-2; D possibly matches TRBD1 or TRBD2 (6 bases each). The CDR3 runs to 14 residues. The V end lost 5 bases, the J end lost 9 bases, and 17 bases lay between the germline ends. CDR1 SGHTA and CDR2 FQGNSA come from the germline V gene.